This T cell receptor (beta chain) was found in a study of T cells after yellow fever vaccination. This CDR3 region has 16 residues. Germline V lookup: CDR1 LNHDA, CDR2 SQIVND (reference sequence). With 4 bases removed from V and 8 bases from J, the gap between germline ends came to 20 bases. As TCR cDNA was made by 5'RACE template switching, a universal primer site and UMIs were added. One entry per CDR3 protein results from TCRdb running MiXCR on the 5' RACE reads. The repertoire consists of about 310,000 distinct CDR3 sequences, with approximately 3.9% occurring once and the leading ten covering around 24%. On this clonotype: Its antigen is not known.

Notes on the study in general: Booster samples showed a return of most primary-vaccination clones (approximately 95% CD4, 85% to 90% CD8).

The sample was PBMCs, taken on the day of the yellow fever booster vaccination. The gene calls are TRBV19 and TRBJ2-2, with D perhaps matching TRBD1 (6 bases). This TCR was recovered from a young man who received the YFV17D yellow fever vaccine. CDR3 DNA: TGTGCCAGTAGTAAGCCGGGACATCACCCCGCGGGGGAGCTGTTTTTT. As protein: CASSKPGHHPAGELFF.